This T cell receptor (beta chain) was captured in a study of T-cell reconstitution after alpha-beta-depleted transplantation in children. Preparation of the TCRbeta library involved a method that used unique molecular identifiers. MiXCR, applied by TCRdb to the PCR reads, yields one record per CDR3 protein. Among around 700,000 distinct CDR3 sequences, around 12% were seen once, and the ten largest hold 0.79%. Study observations and caveats: By one year post-transplant, T-cell counts and diversity largely arose from T cells that were newly produced. Surviving recipient T cells and thymic progenitors accounted for the high day-60 TCRbeta diversity observed in some patients. Several hundred expanded graft clones reportedly were the source of alpha-beta T cells about two months after transplant.

This clonotype occurred many times. As yet, its antigen is unknown. Trimming removed 9 bases from V and 2 bases from J, with 6 bases in between. Germline V gene sequence: CDR1 KGHDR, CDR2 SFDVKD. This CDR3 contains 11 residues. The sequence was obtained from a girl aged 2 to 9 with congenital amegakaryocytic thrombocytopenia, due to receive a stem cell transplant. This specimen was PBMCs, taken before TCRalphabeta/CD19-depleted stem cell transplant. The genes are TRBV24-1 and TRBJ1-1; the D is unclear. The CDR3 region has the DNA TGTGCCACCCCCGGTAACACTGAAGCTTTCTTT. Amino acids: CATPGNTEAFF.